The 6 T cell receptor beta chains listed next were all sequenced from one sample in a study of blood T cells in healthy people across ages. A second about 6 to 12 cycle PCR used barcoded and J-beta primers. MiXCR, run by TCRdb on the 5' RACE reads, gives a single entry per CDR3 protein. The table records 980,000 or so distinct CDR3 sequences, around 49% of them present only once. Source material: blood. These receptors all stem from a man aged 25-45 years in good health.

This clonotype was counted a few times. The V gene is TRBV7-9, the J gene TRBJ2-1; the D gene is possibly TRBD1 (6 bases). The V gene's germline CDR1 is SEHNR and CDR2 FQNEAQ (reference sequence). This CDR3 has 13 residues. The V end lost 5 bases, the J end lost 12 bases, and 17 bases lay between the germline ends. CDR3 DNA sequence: TGTGCCAGCAGCCCCCCAGGGGACGGTGTGCAGTTCTTC. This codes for CASSPPGDGVQFF.

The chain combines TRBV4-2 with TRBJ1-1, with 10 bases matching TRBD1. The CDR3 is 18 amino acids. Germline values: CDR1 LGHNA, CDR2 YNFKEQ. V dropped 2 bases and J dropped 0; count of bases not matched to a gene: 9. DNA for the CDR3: TGTGCCAGCAGCCAATCGACAGGGGGCGGTTGGTTGAACACTGAAGCTTTCTTT. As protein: CASSQSTGGGWLNTEAFF.

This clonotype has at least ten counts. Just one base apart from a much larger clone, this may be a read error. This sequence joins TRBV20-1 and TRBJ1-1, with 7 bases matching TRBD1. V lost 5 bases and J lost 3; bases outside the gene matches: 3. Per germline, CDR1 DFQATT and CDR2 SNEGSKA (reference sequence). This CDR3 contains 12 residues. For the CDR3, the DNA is TGCAGTGCTTGCAGGGGGGACACTGAAGCTTTCTTT. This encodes CSACRGDTEAFF.

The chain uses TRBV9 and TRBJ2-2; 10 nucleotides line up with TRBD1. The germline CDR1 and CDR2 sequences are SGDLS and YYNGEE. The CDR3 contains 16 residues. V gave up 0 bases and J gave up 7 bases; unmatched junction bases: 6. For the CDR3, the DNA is TGTGCCAGCAGCGTAGTCCGGACAGGGGGGAACGGGGAGCTGTTTTTT. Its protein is CASSVVRTGGNGELFF.

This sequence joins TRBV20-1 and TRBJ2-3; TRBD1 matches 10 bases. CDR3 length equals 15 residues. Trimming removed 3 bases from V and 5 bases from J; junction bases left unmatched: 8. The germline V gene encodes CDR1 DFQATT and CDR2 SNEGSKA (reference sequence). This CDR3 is CSARSLGQGEDTQYF. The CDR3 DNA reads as TGCAGTGCTAGGTCCTTAGGACAGGGGGAAGATACGCAGTATTTT.

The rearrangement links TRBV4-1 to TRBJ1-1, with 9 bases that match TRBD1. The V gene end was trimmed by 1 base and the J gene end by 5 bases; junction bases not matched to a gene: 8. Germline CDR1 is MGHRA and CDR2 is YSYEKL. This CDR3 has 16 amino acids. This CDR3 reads CASSQVWGQGGTEAFF. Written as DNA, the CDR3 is TGCGCCAGCAGCCAAGTATGGGGACAGGGAGGGACTGAAGCTTTCTTT.